The entry below describes one T cell receptor beta chain. The data belong to a study of cytomegalovirus exposure and HLA in healthy donors. The CDR3 consists of 15 residues. The germline CDR1 and CDR2 sequences are SGHNT and YENEEA. V gave up 1 base and J gave up 3 bases, with 13 bases separating them. PCR employed 60 Vbeta and 13 Jbeta primers. Libraries were prepared by immunoSEQ multiplex PCR; TCRdb keeps only in-frame clonotypes and omits some of them. The sample carries about 140,000 clones, approximately 80% recorded once. The source is a female donor in good health and CMV-seronegative. Sequencing used PBMCs. V is TRBV11-3 and J is TRBJ2-7; the D gene is possibly TRBD1 (5 bases). The CDR3 region has the DNA TGTGCCAGCAGCTTAGGAAGTGGGGCCAGCTACGAGCAGTACTTC. Its protein is CASSLGSGASYEQYF.